Detailed here is one TCR beta chain. The data are from a study of monozygotic twins with inflammatory bowel disease. The CDR3 contains 14 residues. The V gene's germline CDR1 is GTSNPN and CDR2 SVGIG (reference sequence). Template switching incorporated UMIs with a 6-nucleotide sample barcode. TCRdb re-analyzed the 5' RACE reads; it lists each CDR3 protein once, without DNA. The table lists fewer than 550,000 distinct CDR3 sequences. The source material was blood. The chain recombines TRBV30 with TRBJ2-7. The sequence was collected from a human donor with ulcerative colitis or Crohn's disease, or a healthy co-twin of an affected twin (not recorded which). The CDR3 here is CAWSSIREGLKQYF. The full variable domain, its missing parts supplied by reference TRBV30 and TRBJ2-7, is SQTIHQWPATLVQPVGSPLSLECTVEGTSNPNLYWYRQAAGRGLQLLFYSVGIGQISSEVPQNLSASRPQDRQFILSSKKLLLSDSGFYLCAWSSIREGLKQYFGPGTRLTVT.